The rows below give T cell receptor beta chains drawn from one sample of a study of T-cell memory formation after mild COVID-19. Each CDR3 protein is one row after TCRdb ran MiXCR on the 5' RACE reads. The sample yields over 120,000 distinct CDR3 sequences, 15% to 20% seen once. Sequenced sample: PBMCs or a T cell subset sorted from them (not recorded which). These receptors came from an adult woman who had mild COVID-19 (a few samples of this study predate the infection). Cell type and time point are not known. Each CDR3 is given without its conserved first and last residue. Fields, in order: V gene, J gene, D gene, CDR3 protein. A D gene is named only where the DNA matches it firmly.

>TRBV9|TRBJ1-1|TRBD1
ASSVEGQDTEAF
>TRBV29-1|TRBJ2-7|.
SVGKGPYEQY
>TRBV20-1|TRBJ1-6|TRBD1
SASSTGTGGNSPLH
>TRBV20-1|TRBJ2-7|.
SARDSEEQY
>TRBV12-3/TRBV12-4|TRBJ2-3|.
ASSGYSTDTQY
>TRBV6-2/TRBV6-3|TRBJ2-1|.
ASIPRTDYNEQF
>TRBV15|TRBJ2-3|.
ATSRVADTQY
>TRBV5-6|TRBJ2-7|.
ASSFRGSSSYEQY
>TRBV30|TRBJ2-7|.
AWSVQAVLGEQY
>TRBV7-9|TRBJ2-7|.
ASSSTRAYEQY
>TRBV7-2|TRBJ2-7|.
ASSLSLGYYEQY
>TRBV11-2|TRBJ1-1|.
ASSPNPRGDTEAF
>TRBV29-1|TRBJ2-5|.
SVGETGTSRETQY
>TRBV12-3/TRBV12-4|TRBJ2-3|.
ASSLARVTDTQY
>TRBV6-2/TRBV6-3|TRBJ2-7|TRBD2
ASSLLSGRAGEQY
>TRBV6-1|TRBJ2-1|TRBD1
ASEGTGINEQF
>TRBV6-5|TRBJ1-5|TRBD1
ASRSSGTGGSNQPQH
>TRBV9|TRBJ2-3|.
ASSVAVVADTQY
>TRBV7-9|TRBJ1-2|.
ASSLDGSHYGYT